This TCR beta chain was recorded in a study of blood T cell repertoires in COVID-19. V gave up 9 bases and J gave up 6 bases, with 14 bases separating them. This CDR3 is built from 13 residues. Germline-derived CDR1 and CDR2 are LGHDT and YNNKEL (reference sequence). TCRdb's copy holds only in-frame clones and misses some; the assay was immunoSEQ multiplex PCR. The sample carries about 180,000 clones, more than 70% recorded once. The receptor's source is a woman aged 25 to 45 with acute or convalescent COVID-19. Sequenced: peripheral blood. V usage is TRBV3-1 (or the pseudogene TRBV3-2) and J usage is TRBJ1-4; D not certain. CDR3 coding DNA: TGTGCCAGTGGGGAGCGGTGGGATGAAAAACTGTTTTTT. Its protein is CASGERWDEKLFF.